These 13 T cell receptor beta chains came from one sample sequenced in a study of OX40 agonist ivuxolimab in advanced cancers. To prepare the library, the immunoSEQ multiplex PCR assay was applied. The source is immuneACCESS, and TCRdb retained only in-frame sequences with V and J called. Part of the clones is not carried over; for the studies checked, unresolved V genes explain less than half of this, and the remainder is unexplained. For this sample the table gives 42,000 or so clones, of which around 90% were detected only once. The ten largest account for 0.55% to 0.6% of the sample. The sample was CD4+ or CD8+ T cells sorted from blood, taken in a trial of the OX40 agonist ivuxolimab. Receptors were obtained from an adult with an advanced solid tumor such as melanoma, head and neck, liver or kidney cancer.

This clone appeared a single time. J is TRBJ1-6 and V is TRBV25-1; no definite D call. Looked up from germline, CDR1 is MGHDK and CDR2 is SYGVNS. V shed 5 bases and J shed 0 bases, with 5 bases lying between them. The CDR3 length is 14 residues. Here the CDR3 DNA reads TGTGCCAGCAGTTACAGCTCCTATAATTCACCCCTCCACTTT. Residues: CASSYSSYNSPLHF.

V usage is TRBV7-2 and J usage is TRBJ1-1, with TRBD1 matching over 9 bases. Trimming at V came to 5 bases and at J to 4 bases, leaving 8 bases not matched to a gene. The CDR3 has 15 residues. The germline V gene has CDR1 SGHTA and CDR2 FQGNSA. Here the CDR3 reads CASSPQGALGTEAFF. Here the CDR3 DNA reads TGTGCCAGCAGCCCACAGGGGGCTCTTGGCACTGAAGCTTTCTTT.

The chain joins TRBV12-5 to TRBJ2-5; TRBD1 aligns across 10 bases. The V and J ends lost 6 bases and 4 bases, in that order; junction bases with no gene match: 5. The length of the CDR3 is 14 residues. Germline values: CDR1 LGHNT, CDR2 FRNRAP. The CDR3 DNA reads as TGTGCTAGTGGCTTCGGGACAGGGGTAGAGACCCAGTACTTC. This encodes CASGFGTGVETQYF.

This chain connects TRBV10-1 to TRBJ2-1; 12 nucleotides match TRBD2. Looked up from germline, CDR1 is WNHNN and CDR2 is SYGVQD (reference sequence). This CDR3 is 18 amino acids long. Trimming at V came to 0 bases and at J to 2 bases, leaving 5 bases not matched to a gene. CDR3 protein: CASSESSSGGVTYNEQFF. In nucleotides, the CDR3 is TGCGCCAGCAGTGAGTCTTCTAGCGGGGGGGTTACCTACAATGAGCAGTTCTTC.

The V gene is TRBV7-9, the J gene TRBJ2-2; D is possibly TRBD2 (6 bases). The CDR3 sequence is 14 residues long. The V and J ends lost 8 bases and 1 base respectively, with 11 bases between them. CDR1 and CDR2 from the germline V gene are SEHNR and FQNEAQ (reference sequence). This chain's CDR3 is CASGRLVNTGELFF. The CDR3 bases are TGTGCCAGCGGACGACTAGTGAACACCGGGGAGCTGTTTTTT.

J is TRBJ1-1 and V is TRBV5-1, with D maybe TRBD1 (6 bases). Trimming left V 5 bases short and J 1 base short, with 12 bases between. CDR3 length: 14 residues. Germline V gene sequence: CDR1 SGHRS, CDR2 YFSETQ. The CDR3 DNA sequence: TGCGCCAGCAGTTCCCAGGGACAGAACACTGAAGCTTTCTTT. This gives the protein CASSSQGQNTEAFF.

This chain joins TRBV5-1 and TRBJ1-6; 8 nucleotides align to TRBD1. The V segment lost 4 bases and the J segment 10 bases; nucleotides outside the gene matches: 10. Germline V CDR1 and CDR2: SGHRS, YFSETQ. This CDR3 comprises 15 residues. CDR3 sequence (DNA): TGCGCCAGCAGCCTGGAAACAGGGGGGAGATCACCCCTCCACTTT. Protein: CASSLETGGRSPLHF.

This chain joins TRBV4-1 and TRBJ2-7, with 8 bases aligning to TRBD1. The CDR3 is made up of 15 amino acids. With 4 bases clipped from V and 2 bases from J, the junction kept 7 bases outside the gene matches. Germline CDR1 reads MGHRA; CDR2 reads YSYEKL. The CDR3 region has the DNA TGCGCCAGCAGCCGAGACAGGGGAGCAACCTACGAGCAGTACTTC. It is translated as CASSRDRGATYEQYF.

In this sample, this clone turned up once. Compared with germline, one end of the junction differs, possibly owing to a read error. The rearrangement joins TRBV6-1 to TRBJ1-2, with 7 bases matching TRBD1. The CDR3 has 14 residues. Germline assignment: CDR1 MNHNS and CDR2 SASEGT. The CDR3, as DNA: TGTGCCAGCAGTGAGGGACAGACCTACTATGGCCACACCTTC. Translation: CASSEGQTYYGHTF.

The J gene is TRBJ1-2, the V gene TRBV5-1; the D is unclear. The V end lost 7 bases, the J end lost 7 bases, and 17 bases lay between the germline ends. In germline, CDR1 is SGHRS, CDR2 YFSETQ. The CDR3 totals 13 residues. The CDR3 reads CASGLRESGGYTF. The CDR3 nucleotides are TGCGCCAGCGGGTTGAGAGAATCCGGTGGCTACACCTTC.

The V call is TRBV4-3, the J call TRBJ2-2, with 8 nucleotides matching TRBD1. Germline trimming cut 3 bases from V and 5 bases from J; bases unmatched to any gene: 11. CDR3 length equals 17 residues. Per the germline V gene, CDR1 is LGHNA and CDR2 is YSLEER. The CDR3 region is CASSHVRTGSKTGELFF. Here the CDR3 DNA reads TGCGCCAGCAGCCACGTCCGGACAGGGAGTAAGACCGGGGAGCTGTTTTTT.

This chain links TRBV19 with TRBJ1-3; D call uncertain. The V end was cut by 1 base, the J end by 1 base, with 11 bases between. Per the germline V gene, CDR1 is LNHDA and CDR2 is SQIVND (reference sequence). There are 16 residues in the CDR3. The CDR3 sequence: CASSIGGVLSGNTIYF. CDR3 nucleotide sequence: TGTGCCAGTAGTATAGGTGGAGTTCTATCTGGAAACACCATATATTTT.

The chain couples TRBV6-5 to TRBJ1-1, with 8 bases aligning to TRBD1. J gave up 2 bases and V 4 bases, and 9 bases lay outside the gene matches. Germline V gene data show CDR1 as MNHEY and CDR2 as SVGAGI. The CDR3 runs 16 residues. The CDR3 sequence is CASSFTGTGKNTEAFF. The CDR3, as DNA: TGTGCCAGCAGTTTCACAGGGACAGGAAAAAACACTGAAGCTTTCTTT.